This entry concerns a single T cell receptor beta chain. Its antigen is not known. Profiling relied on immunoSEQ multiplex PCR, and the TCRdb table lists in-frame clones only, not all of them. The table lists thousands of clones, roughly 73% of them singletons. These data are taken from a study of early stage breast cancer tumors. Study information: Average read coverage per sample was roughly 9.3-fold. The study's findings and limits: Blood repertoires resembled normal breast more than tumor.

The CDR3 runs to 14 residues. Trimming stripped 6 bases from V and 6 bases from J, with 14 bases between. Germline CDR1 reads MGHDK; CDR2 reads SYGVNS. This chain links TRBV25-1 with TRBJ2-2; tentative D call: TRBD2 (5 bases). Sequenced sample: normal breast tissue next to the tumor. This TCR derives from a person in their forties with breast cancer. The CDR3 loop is CASRGPEEAGELFF. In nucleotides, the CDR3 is TGTGCCAGCAGAGGTCCGGAGGAAGCCGGGGAGCTGTTTTTT.